This T cell receptor beta chain was captured by sequencing in a study of shared clonotypes between healthy human individuals. The wider study: Those who served as donors were a couple of women and a few men between the ages of 18 and 49.

Germline V gene data show CDR1 as MDHEN and CDR2 as SYDVKM. The length of the CDR3 is 18 residues. Trimming took 6 bases from V and 4 from J; bases not matched to a gene: 18. Clones were read by immunoSEQ multiplex PCR, and TCRdb kept only the in-frame ones, dropping some. The sample holds 900,000 to 1,200,000 clones, around 82% seen once. CD45RA+ naive and CD45RA-negative memory subsets were separated from CD4+ cells. The chain combines TRBV28 with TRBJ1-2, with 9 nucleotides matching TRBD1. Sequences were obtained from memory CD4+ T cells from PBMCs. Subset defined: CD45RA-negative fraction. The TCR sequence derives from a man younger than 30 in good health. Some clones in this sample may be carry-over from other donors' samples. The CDR3 region has the DNA TGTGCCAGCAGCTTTCCCACCCTGGGACAGGGACCACCCTATGGCTACACCTTC. Amino acid sequence: CASSFPTLGQGPPYGYTF.